The 13 T cell receptor beta chains in this list originate from one sample, sequenced in a study of blood T cell repertoires in COVID-19. Assay: immunoSEQ multiplex PCR; the TCRdb copy retains only in-frame clones and omits some. This sample has some 370,000 clones; more than 70% occur once, and the top ten carry more than 0.95%. The sample taken for sequencing was peripheral blood. The origin of the receptors is a man aged 40-55 years with acute or convalescent COVID-19.

The sample holds a few counts of this clone. Germline and junction disagree at one end, which may indicate a read error. The chain employs TRBV10-1 and TRBJ1-5, with TRBD1 identical over 8 bases. Germline assignment: CDR1 WNHNN and CDR2 SYGVQD (reference sequence). The CDR3 covers 11 residues. CDR3 DNA: TGCGCCAGCAGTGGGGACAGGTTGATTTATTTT. Protein sequence: CASSGDRLIYF.

The rearrangement uses TRBV19 and TRBJ2-3; TRBD2 might be the D (5 bases). Germline V CDR1 and CDR2: LNHDA, SQIVND (reference sequence). Between the trimmed V and J ends, which lost 5 bases and 5 bases, there was a span of 11 bases. The CDR3 runs to 13 residues. The CDR3 region is CASSVTSRDTQYF. In DNA, the CDR3 is TGTGCCAGTAGTGTAACTAGTAGAGATACGCAGTATTTT. The full variable domain, its missing parts supplied by reference TRBV19 and TRBJ2-3, is DGGITQSPKYLFRKEGQNVTLSCEQNLNHDAMYWYRQDPGQGLRLIYYSQIVNDFQKGDIAEGYSVSREKKESFPLTVTSAQKNPTAFYLCASSVTSRDTQYFGPGTRLTVL.

The table lists this clone with a count of one. The chain couples TRBV30 to TRBJ1-4, with D possibly TRBD1 on 5 matching bases. Germline CDR1 is GTSNPN and CDR2 is SVGIG (reference sequence). Between the trimmed V and J ends, which lost 0 bases and 7 bases, there was a span of 15 bases. The CDR3 is made up of 15 amino acids. CDR3 residues: CAWSVLPGLGEKLFF. CDR3 sequence (DNA): TGTGCCTGGAGTGTACTTCCAGGGCTCGGTGAAAAACTGTTTTTT.

The V gene is TRBV5-1, the J gene TRBJ1-4; D gene ambiguous. Germline lookup yields CDR1 SGHRS and CDR2 YFSETQ. The CDR3 covers 15 residues. Trimming cost V 4 bases and J 1 base, with 11 bases left between them. The CDR3 nucleotides are TGCGCCAGCAGCCCGGCCGCGGGAACTAATGAAAAACTGTTTTTT. Amino acids: CASSPAAGTNEKLFF.

The chain carries TRBV27 and TRBJ2-3; 16 bases line up with TRBD2. Germline V gene lookup returns CDR1 MNHEY and CDR2 SMNVEV (reference sequence). This CDR3 is built from 19 residues. V gave up 0 bases and J gave up 0 bases; unmatched junction bases: 3. CDR3 sequence (DNA): TGTGCCAGCAGTTTATCGGGACTAGCGGGAGGGCCTAGCACAGATACGCAGTATTTT. Its translation is CASSLSGLAGGPSTDTQYF.

The genes are TRBV27 and TRBJ2-7; possibly TRBD1 for D (6 bases). The CDR3 is 13 amino acids. Trimming took off 6 bases at V and 3 bases at J, with 12 bases between the two ends. Germline-derived CDR1 and CDR2 are MNHEY and SMNVEV (reference sequence). In DNA form, the CDR3 reads TGTGCCAGCAGCAGACAGGCTAACTACGAGCAGTACTTC. Protein: CASSRQANYEQYF.

This rearrangement joins TRBV7-2 to TRBJ1-5; the D gene is possibly TRBD1 (5 bases). CDR1 and CDR2 from the germline V gene are SGHTA and FQGNSA. This CDR3 is built from 14 residues. V lost 1 base to trimming and J lost 3 bases, with 7 bases between them. The CDR3 reads CASSLVTDNQPQHF. CDR3 nucleotide sequence: TGTGCCAGCAGCTTAGTGACAGACAATCAGCCCCAGCATTTT.

This clone was seen only once. The chain links TRBV6-5 to TRBJ1-6; D gene uncertain. V gave up 0 bases and J gave up 8 bases, with 11 bases separating them. Germline lookup yields CDR1 MNHEY and CDR2 SVGAGI. The CDR3 is made up of 15 amino acids. CDR3 DNA: TGTGCCAGCAGTTACTCGTCCTCCCGGGATTCACCCCTCCACTTT. This sequence encodes CASSYSSSRDSPLHF.

J is TRBJ1-6 and V is TRBV9, with D maybe TRBD1 (6 bases). The CDR3 runs to 14 residues. Trimming pared 3 bases from V and 7 bases from J, leaving 11 bases between. Germline assignment: CDR1 SGDLS and CDR2 YYNGEE. The CDR3 nucleotides read TGTGCCAGCAGCGCGGACAGTAGAAATTCACCCCTCCACTTT. Its translation is CASSADSRNSPLHF. Drawing the rest from reference TRBV9 and TRBJ1-6, the complete variable domain is DSGVTQTPKHLITATGQRVTLRCSPRSGDLSVYWYQQSLDQGLQFLIQYYNGEERAKGNILERFSAQQFPDLHSELNLSSLELGDSALYFCASSADSRNSPLHFGNGTRLTVT.

The sample holds one count of this clone. The rearrangement uses TRBV2 and TRBJ2-5; D is possibly TRBD1 (5 bases). Trimming cost V 1 base and J 4 bases, with 13 bases left between them. From germline, CDR1 is SNHLY and CDR2 FYNNEI. The CDR3 length is 15 residues. The CDR3: CASSEVKGVGETQYF. The CDR3, as DNA: TGTGCCAGCAGTGAAGTAAAAGGGGTAGGAGAGACCCAGTACTTC.

The chain combines TRBV21-1 with TRBJ2-7; TRBD1, as called in the table, went unchecked against the DNA. TRBV21-1 is given as a pseudogene. The CDR3 spans 15 residues. The DNA for the CDR3 is TGTGCCAGCAGCCCCCCTCGCAGGGCATCCTACGAGCAGTACTTC. This translates into CASSPPRRASYEQYF.

DNA of the CDR3: TGTGCCACCAGTGCCCAGGACACATTCTATGGCTACACCTTC. It specifies CATSAQDTFYGYTF. The gene calls are TRBV24-1 and TRBJ1-2; D might be TRBD1 (5 bases). Trimming pared 5 bases from V and 4 bases from J, leaving 13 bases between. CDR3 length: 14 amino acids. Germline V gene sequence: CDR1 KGHDR, CDR2 SFDVKD.

The chain has TRBV14 and TRBJ1-2; D uncertain. The CDR3 covers 13 residues. V lost 4 bases and J 8 bases, leaving 14 bases between the germline ends. The germline gives CDR1 SGHDN, CDR2 FVKESK. This chain's CDR3 is CASSLSAGWGYTF. The DNA for the CDR3 is TGTGCCAGCAGCCTCTCTGCGGGCTGGGGCTACACCTTC.